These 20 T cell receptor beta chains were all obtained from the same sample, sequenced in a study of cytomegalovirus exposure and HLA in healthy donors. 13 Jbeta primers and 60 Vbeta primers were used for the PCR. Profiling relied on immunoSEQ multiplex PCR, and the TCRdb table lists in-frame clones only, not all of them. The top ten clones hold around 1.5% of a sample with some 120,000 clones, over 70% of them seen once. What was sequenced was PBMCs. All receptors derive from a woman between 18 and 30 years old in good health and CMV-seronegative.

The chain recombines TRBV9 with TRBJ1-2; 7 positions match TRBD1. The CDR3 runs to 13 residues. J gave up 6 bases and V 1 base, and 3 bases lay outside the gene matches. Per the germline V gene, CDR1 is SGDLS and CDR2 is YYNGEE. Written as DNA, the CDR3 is TGTGCCAGCAGCGTAACCACAGGGGATGGCTACACCTTC. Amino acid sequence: CASSVTTGDGYTF.

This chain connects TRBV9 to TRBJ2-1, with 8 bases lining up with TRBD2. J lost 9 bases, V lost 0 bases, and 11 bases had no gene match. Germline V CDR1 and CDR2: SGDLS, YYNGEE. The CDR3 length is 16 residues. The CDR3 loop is CASSVGGISGTGEQFF. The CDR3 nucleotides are TGTGCCAGCAGCGTAGGGGGGATTAGCGGGACGGGTGAGCAGTTCTTC.

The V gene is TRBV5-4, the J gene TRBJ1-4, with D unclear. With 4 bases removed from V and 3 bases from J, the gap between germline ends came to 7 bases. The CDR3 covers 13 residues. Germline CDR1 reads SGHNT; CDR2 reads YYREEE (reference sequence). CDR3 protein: CASSPAANEKLFF. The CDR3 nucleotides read TGTGCCAGCAGCCCGGCGGCTAATGAAAAACTGTTTTTT.

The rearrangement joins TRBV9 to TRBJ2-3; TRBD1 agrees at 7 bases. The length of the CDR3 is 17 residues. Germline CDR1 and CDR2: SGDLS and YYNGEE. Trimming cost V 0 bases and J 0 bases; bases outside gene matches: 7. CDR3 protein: CASSVGDRGTSTDTQYF. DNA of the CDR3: TGTGCCAGCAGCGTAGGGGACAGAGGGACGAGCACAGATACGCAGTATTTT.

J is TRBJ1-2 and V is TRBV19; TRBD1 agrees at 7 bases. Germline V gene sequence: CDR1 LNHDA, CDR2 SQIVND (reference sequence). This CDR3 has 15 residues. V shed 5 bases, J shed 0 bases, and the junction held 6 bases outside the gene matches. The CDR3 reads CASSGNRGPNYGYTF. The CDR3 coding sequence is TGTGCCAGTAGTGGGAACAGGGGCCCTAACTATGGCTACACCTTC.

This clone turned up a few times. CDR3 sequence: CASSPDRARHYGYTF. The CDR3 DNA is TGTGCCAGCAGCCCCGACAGAGCCCGCCACTATGGCTACACCTTC. V is TRBV5-4 and J is TRBJ1-2, with D tentatively TRBD1 (5 bases). Deletions cut 4 bases from V and 3 bases from J, with 16 bases between. CDR1 and CDR2 from the germline V gene are SGHNT and YYREEE (reference sequence). The length of the CDR3 is 15 residues.

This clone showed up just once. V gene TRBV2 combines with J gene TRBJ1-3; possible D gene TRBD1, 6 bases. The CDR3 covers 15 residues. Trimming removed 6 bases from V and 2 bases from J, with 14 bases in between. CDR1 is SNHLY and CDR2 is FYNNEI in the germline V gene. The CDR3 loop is CASSMSGTPGNTIYF. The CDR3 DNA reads TGTGCCAGCAGCATGTCCGGGACACCTGGAAACACCATATATTTT. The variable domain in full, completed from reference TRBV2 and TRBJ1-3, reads EPEVTQTPSHQVTQMGQEVILRCVPISNHLYFYWYRQILGQKVEFLVSFYNNEISEKSEIFDDQFSVERPDGSNFTLKIRSTKLEDSAMYFCASSMSGTPGNTIYFGEGSWLTVV.

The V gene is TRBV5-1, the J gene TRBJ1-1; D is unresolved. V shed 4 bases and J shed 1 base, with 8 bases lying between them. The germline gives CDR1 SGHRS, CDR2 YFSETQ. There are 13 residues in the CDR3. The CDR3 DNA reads TGCGCCAGCAGCCGGGTAGGGAACACTGAAGCTTTCTTT. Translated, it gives CASSRVGNTEAFF.

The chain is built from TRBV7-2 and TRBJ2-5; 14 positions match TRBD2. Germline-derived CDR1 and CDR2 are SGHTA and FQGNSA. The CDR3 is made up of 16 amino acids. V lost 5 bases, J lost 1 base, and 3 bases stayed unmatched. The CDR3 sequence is CASSQTSGGAQETQYF. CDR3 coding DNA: TGTGCCAGCAGCCAGACTAGCGGGGGGGCCCAAGAGACCCAGTACTTC.

The CDR3 bases are TGTGCCAGTAGTATCACCGGGACAGGGGGCGACGAGCAGTACTTC. It translates to CASSITGTGGDEQYF. The chain couples TRBV19 to TRBJ2-7, with 12 bases fitting TRBD1. V shed 3 bases and J 5 bases; nucleotides not matched to a gene: 5. Germline V CDR1 and CDR2: LNHDA, SQIVND (reference sequence). The length of the CDR3 is 15 residues.

The CDR3 DNA is TGTGCCAGCAGCCAAGGACAGCTTAATCAGCCCCAGCATTTT. This gives the protein CASSQGQLNQPQHF. The V and J genes are TRBV7-2 and TRBJ1-5; D possibly corresponds to TRBD1 (6 bases). The CDR3 has 14 amino acids. Between the trimmed V and J ends, which lost 5 bases and 4 bases, there was a span of 12 bases. Germline V gene data show CDR1 as SGHTA and CDR2 as FQGNSA.

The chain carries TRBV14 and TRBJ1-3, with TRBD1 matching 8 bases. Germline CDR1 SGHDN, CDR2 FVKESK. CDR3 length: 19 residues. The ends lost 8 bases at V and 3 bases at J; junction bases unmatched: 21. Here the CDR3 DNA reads TGTGCCAGCGGAACAACAGGGGGACTATCTCCTCTGGGTGGAAACACCATATATTTT. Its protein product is CASGTTGGLSPLGGNTIYF.

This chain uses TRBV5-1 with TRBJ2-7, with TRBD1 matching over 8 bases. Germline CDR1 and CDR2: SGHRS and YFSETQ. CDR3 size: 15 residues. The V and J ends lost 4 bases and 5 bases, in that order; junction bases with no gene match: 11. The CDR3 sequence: CASSHPGQGFDEQYF. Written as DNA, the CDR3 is TGCGCCAGCAGCCACCCAGGACAGGGATTCGACGAGCAGTACTTC.

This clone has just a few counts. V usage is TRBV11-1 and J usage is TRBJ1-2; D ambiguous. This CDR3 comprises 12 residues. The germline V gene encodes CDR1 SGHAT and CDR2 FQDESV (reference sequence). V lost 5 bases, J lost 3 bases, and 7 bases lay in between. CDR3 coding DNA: TGTGCCAGCAGCCCCCGCGACTATGGCTACACCTTC. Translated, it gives CASSPRDYGYTF.

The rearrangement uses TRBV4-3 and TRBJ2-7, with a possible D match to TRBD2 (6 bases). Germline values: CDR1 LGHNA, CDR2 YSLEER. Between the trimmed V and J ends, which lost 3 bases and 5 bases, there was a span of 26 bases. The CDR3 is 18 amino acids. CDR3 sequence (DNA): TGCGCCAGCAGCCAGTCGAACCCCGGGTGGGGGGTCGCCCACGAGCAGTACTTC. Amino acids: CASSQSNPGWGVAHEQYF.

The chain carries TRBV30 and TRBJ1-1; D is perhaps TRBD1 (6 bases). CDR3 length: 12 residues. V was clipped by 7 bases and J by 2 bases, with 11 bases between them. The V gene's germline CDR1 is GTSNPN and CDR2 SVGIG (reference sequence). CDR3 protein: CASGTFNTEAFF. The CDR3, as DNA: TGTGCCTCCGGGACATTCAACACTGAAGCTTTCTTT.

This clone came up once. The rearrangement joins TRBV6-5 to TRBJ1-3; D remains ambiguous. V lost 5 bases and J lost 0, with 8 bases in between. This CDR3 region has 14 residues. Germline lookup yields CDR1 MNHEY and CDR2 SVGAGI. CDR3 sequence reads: CASSRTISGNTIYF. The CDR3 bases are TGTGCCAGCAGTCGCACAATCTCTGGAAACACCATATATTTT.

This CDR3 is CAISESSGTSGSGNEQFF. DNA of the CDR3: TGTGCCATCAGTGAGTCATCCGGGACTAGCGGTAGTGGGAATGAGCAGTTCTTC. The chain uses TRBV10-3 and TRBJ2-1, with 11 nucleotides matching TRBD2. With V trimmed by 0 bases and J by 7 bases, 11 bases remained unmatched. Germline CDR1 is ENHRY and CDR2 is SYGVKD. The CDR3 has 18 amino acids.

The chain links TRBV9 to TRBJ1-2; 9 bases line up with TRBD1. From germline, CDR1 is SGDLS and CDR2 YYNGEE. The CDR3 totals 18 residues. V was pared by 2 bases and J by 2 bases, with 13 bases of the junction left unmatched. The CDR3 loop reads CASSVPPGGTGFNYGYTF. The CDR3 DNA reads TGTGCCAGCAGCGTCCCCCCGGGTGGGACAGGGTTCAACTATGGCTACACCTTC.

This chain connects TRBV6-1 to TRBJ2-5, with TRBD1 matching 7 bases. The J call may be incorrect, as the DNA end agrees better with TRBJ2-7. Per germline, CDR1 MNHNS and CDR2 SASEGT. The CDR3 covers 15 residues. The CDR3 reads CASSVERDSAYEQYF. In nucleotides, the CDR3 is TGTGCCAGCAGTGTGGAGAGGGACAGCGCCTACGAGCAGTACTTC.